Following are 29 T cell receptor beta chains from one sample sequenced in a study of blood T cell repertoires in COVID-19 (dated by TCRdb to the early 2020s). Library preparation was by the immunoSEQ multiplex PCR assay. TCRdb took this table from immuneACCESS and kept in-frame rearrangements with V and J called. Such tables lack part of the clones; where checked against another copy, unresolved V genes explain under half of the gap, and the rest is unexplained. In this sample the table shows over 130,000 clones, 75% to 80% of which occur a single time. 2.5% to 3% of the sample lies in the top ten. Material for sequencing was PBMCs or T cells enriched from blood (not recorded which). The receptors originated from a woman aged 45-65 years who had recovered from COVID-19.

The chain links TRBV20-1 to TRBJ1-5; D not certain. The V end lost 3 bases, the J end lost 4 bases, and 7 bases lay between the germline ends. Looked up from germline, CDR1 is DFQATT and CDR2 is SNEGSKA (reference sequence). The CDR3 loop spans 12 amino acids. The CDR3 DNA follows: TGCAGTGCTAGTGACGGTAATCAGCCCCAGCATTTT. Translated, it gives CSASDGNQPQHF.

The CDR3, as DNA: TGTGCCAGTAGGGGAGCAGGGGCCGGGGAGCTGTTTTTT. Protein sequence: CASRGAGAGELFF. V and J are TRBV19 and TRBJ2-2; D possibly corresponds to TRBD1 (6 bases). This CDR3 has 13 amino acids. Trimming stripped 6 bases from V and 6 bases from J, with 11 bases between. Germline CDR1 is LNHDA and CDR2 is SQIVND (reference sequence).

V usage is TRBV9 and J usage is TRBJ2-2; 8 bases fit TRBD2. CDR3 length: 17 residues. Per the germline V gene, CDR1 is SGDLS and CDR2 is YYNGEE. The V and J ends lost 4 bases and 1 base, in that order; junction bases with no gene match: 9. This CDR3 reads CASSPLREGMNTGELFF. The CDR3 DNA reads TGTGCCAGCAGCCCCCTTCGGGAGGGGATGAACACCGGGGAGCTGTTTTTT.

This clone has just one count. This sequence joins TRBV30 and TRBJ1-4, with TRBD1 identical over 7 bases. The CDR3 sequence is 12 residues long. Per the germline V gene, CDR1 is GTSNPN and CDR2 is SVGIG (reference sequence). Losses at the gene ends were 8 bases for V and 8 bases for J; bases not matched to a gene: 8. CDR3 DNA sequence: TGTGCCGGAGGGGACAGTGGGGAAAAACTGTTTTTT. It codes for CAGGDSGEKLFF. The variable domain in full, with the rest retrieved from reference TRBV30 and TRBJ1-4, is SQTIHQWPATLVQPVGSPLSLECTVEGTSNPNLYWYRQAAGRGLQLLFYSVGIGQISSEVPQNLSASRPQDRQFILSSKKLLLSDSGFYLCAGGDSGEKLFFGSGTQLSVL.

The CDR3 here is CASRPARLADTYNEQFF. CDR3 DNA: TGTGCCAGTAGACCAGCCCGACTAGCGGACACCTACAATGAGCAGTTCTTC. The chain couples TRBV19 to TRBJ2-1, with 9 bases that match TRBD2. The germline gives CDR1 LNHDA, CDR2 SQIVND (reference sequence). The ends lost 6 bases at V and 2 bases at J; junction bases unmatched: 11. The CDR3 extends over 17 amino acids.

J is TRBJ2-7 and V is TRBV10-3; TRBD2 is a possible D gene (5 bases). The CDR3 extends over 14 amino acids. The ends were cut back, 3 bases at V and 8 bases at J, with 17 bases in the middle. Germline V gene sequence: CDR1 ENHRY, CDR2 SYGVKD. The CDR3 reads CAISDAGGALKQYF. The CDR3 DNA sequence: TGTGCCATCAGTGACGCTGGAGGAGCCCTCAAGCAGTACTTC.

The rearrangement uses TRBV7-6 and TRBJ2-3, with 14 positions matching TRBD2. In germline, CDR1 is SGHVS, CDR2 FNYEAQ. Trimming cost V 4 bases and J 0 bases; bases outside gene matches: 6. The CDR3 has 18 residues. As DNA, the CDR3 is TGTGCCAGCAGCTCCGGACTAGCGGGGGGTACTAGCACAGATACGCAGTATTTT. It specifies CASSSGLAGGTSTDTQYF.

In this sample, this clone turned up once. The V and J genes are TRBV12-3 or TRBV12-4 and TRBJ1-5, with unresolved D. The CDR3 length is 12 residues. V lost 3 bases and J lost 9, with 9 bases in between. The CDR3 is CASSLWGGPQHF. In nucleotides, the CDR3 is TGTGCCAGCAGTTTGTGGGGAGGGCCCCAGCATTTT.

The gene calls are TRBV9 and TRBJ2-3; 9 nucleotides line up with TRBD2. The V segment lost 0 bases and the J segment 3 bases; nucleotides outside the gene matches: 5. CDR3 length: 16 amino acids. Per germline, CDR1 SGDLS and CDR2 YYNGEE. CDR3 nucleotide sequence: TGTGCCAGCAGCGTAGGGGATAGCGGGAGAACAGATACGCAGTATTTT. It codes for CASSVGDSGRTDTQYF. Full variable domain (remainder filled in from reference TRBV9 and TRBJ2-3): DSGVTQTPKHLITATGQRVTLRCSPRSGDLSVYWYQQSLDQGLQFLIQYYNGEERAKGNILERFSAQQFPDLHSELNLSSLELGDSALYFCASSVGDSGRTDTQYFGPGTRLTVL.

This clone was counted once. The V gene is TRBV11-3, the J gene TRBJ2-5; D is perhaps TRBD1 (6 bases). Germline assignment: CDR1 SGHNT and CDR2 YENEEA. The CDR3 runs to 14 residues. With 0 bases removed from V and 7 bases from J, the gap between germline ends came to 12 bases. CDR3 region: CASSLEGAYGTQYF. The CDR3, as DNA: TGTGCCAGCAGCTTAGAGGGGGCGTATGGGACCCAGTACTTC. Complete variable domain (other parts from reference TRBV11-3 and TRBJ2-5): EAGVVQSPRYKIIEKKQPVAFWCNPISGHNTLYWYLQNLGQGPELLIRYENEEAVDDSQLPKDRFSAERLKGVDSTLKIQPAELGDSAVYLCASSLEGAYGTQYFGPGTRLLVL.

CDR3 DNA sequence: TGTGCCAGCAGCCCTCGGGACAGGGAGTTTACTAATGAAAAACTGTTTTTT. It yields the protein CASSPRDREFTNEKLFF. The V and J genes are TRBV21-1 and TRBJ1-4; no check of the table's D call, TRBD1, against the DNA was made. TRBV21-1 is described as a pseudogene. The CDR3 has 17 amino acids.

The chain joins TRBV13 to TRBJ2-3; 7 nucleotides align to TRBD1. Germline CDR1 is PRHDT and CDR2 is FYEKMQ (reference sequence). This CDR3 has 17 amino acids. J lost 4 bases, V lost 0 bases, and 10 bases had no gene match. Here the CDR3 DNA reads TGTGCCAGCAGCTTAGGAGCAGGGGGAGCAACGGCAGATACGCAGTATTTT. Its protein is CASSLGAGGATADTQYF.

The genes are TRBV5-1 and TRBJ2-7; the D gene is possibly TRBD1 (6 bases). Germline loops: CDR1 SGHRS, CDR2 YFSETQ. V lost 0 bases to trimming and J lost 6 bases, with 13 bases between them. CDR3 length: 14 amino acids. CDR3 protein: CASSLDRAGGEQYF. The CDR3 region has the DNA TGCGCCAGCAGCTTGGACAGGGCGGGCGGCGAGCAGTACTTC.

V is TRBV30 and J is TRBJ1-6; D unclear. Germline V gene lookup returns CDR1 GTSNPN and CDR2 SVGIG (reference sequence). Trimming removed 5 bases from V and 7 bases from J, with 6 bases in between. The CDR3 runs 11 residues. Here the CDR3 DNA reads TGTGCCTGGGAACAGAATTCACCCCTCCACTTT. This sequence encodes CAWEQNSPLHF.

The rearrangement links TRBV9 to TRBJ2-2, with 8 bases matching TRBD2. CDR1 is SGDLS and CDR2 is YYNGEE in the germline V gene. J gave up 6 bases and V 2 bases, and 15 bases lay outside the gene matches. The CDR3 has 18 amino acids. The CDR3: CASSVRLEGLDGSGELFF. CDR3 nucleotides: TGTGCCAGCAGCGTGAGGCTTGAGGGACTAGATGGTTCCGGGGAGCTGTTTTTT.

This chain connects TRBV27 to TRBJ2-3, with D perhaps matching TRBD1 (6 bases). The CDR3 consists of 15 residues. V was clipped by 6 bases and J by 1 base, with 14 bases between them. CDR1 and CDR2 (germline): MNHEY, SMNVEV (reference sequence). The CDR3 spells CASRPSGHRTDTQYF. CDR3 in DNA: TGTGCCAGCAGGCCTTCGGGACACCGCACAGATACGCAGTATTTT.

This clone was counted between two and nine times. The chain couples TRBV29-1 to TRBJ1-1; D is unresolved. CDR3 length: 17 amino acids. Trimming removed 0 bases from V and 0 bases from J, with 17 bases in between. Germline loops: CDR1 SQVTM, CDR2 ANQGSEA. The CDR3 here is CSVEDTPWEAVNTEAFF. The CDR3 DNA reads as TGCAGCGTTGAAGACACTCCCTGGGAGGCGGTGAACACTGAAGCTTTCTTT.

The chain couples TRBV28 to TRBJ1-1; D might be TRBD1 (5 bases). Per germline, CDR1 MDHEN and CDR2 SYDVKM. The V end was cut by 5 bases, the J end by 5 bases, with 24 bases between. This CDR3 contains 17 residues. The CDR3 bases are TGTGCCAGCAGTCCATCCTTCTATAGCGGGGGAGGGACTGAAGCTTTCTTT. It is translated as CASSPSFYSGGGTEAFF. Full variable domain (rest looked up from reference TRBV28 and TRBJ1-1): DVKVTQSSRYLVKRTGEKVFLECVQDMDHENMFWYRQDPGLGLRLIYFSYDVKMKEKGDIPEGYSVSREKKERFSLILESASTNQTSMYLCASSPSFYSGGGTEAFFGQGTRLTVV.

This rearrangement joins TRBV5-4 to TRBJ1-2; tentative D call: TRBD1 (6 bases). The ends were cut back, 1 base at V and 2 bases at J, with 9 bases in the middle. The CDR3 consists of 14 residues. Germline V gene lookup returns CDR1 SGHNT and CDR2 YYREEE (reference sequence). CDR3 coding DNA: TGTGCCAGCAGCTTGCTTCAGGGGAACTATGGCTACACCTTC. Translating it yields CASSLLQGNYGYTF.

J is TRBJ2-1 and V is TRBV10-3; D is perhaps TRBD1 (5 bases). This CDR3 comprises 15 residues. The germline gives CDR1 ENHRY, CDR2 SYGVKD. Trimming left V 7 bases short and J 0 bases short, with 13 bases between. The CDR3 reads CAINGAGNSYNEQFF. CDR3 bases: TGTGCCATCAATGGAGCAGGGAACTCCTACAATGAGCAGTTCTTC.

The chain has TRBV28 and TRBJ1-5; D perhaps matches TRBD1 (5 bases). Germline CDR1 is MDHEN and CDR2 is SYDVKM. This CDR3 has 16 residues. The ends were cut back, 4 bases at V and 6 bases at J, with 19 bases in the middle. The CDR3, as DNA: TGTGCCAGCAGTTCCGCCGGGCAGGGTAGGGGTCAGCCCCAGCATTTT. As protein: CASSSAGQGRGQPQHF. The variable domain in full, completed from reference TRBV28 and TRBJ1-5, reads DVKVTQSSRYLVKRTGEKVFLECVQDMDHENMFWYRQDPGLGLRLIYFSYDVKMKEKGDIPEGYSVSREKKERFSLILESASTNQTSMYLCASSSAGQGRGQPQHFGDGTRLSIL.

The chain uses TRBV5-6 and TRBJ1-2; D gene unclear. Germline values: CDR1 SGHDT, CDR2 YYEEEE. The germline V and J ends were trimmed by 1 base and 4 bases, with 17 bases remaining between them. The CDR3 covers 16 residues. DNA of the CDR3: TGTGCCAGCAGCTTGTTGGCCAGGCCGACGCTCTATGGCTACACCTTC. This encodes CASSLLARPTLYGYTF.

The rearrangement uses TRBV27 and TRBJ2-1; 13 nucleotides match TRBD2. CDR1 is MNHEY and CDR2 is SMNVEV in the germline V gene (reference sequence). The CDR3 loop spans 16 amino acids. Trimming at V came to 5 bases and at J to 10 bases, leaving 11 bases not matched to a gene. The CDR3, as DNA: TGTGCCAGCAGTCTCTGGACTAGCGGGGGAGTTTGGGAGCAGTTCTTC. Translating it yields CASSLWTSGGVWEQFF.

V is TRBV18 and J is TRBJ2-3, with TRBD2 as a possible D gene (6 bases). The germline V and J ends were trimmed by 3 bases and 4 bases, with 14 bases remaining between them. CDR1 is KGHSH, CDR2 LQKENI, per germline. This CDR3 spans 15 amino acids. The CDR3 nucleotides are TGTGCCAGCTCACCGATACGGGGGAGCGCAGATACGCAGTATTTT. Translated, it gives CASSPIRGSADTQYF.

This clone has only a few counts. This sequence joins TRBV6-5 and TRBJ2-1; possibly TRBD2 for D (5 bases). CDR1 and CDR2 (germline): MNHEY, SVGAGI. V lost 5 bases and J 8 bases, leaving 7 bases between the germline ends. CDR3 length: 11 residues. In nucleotides, the CDR3 is TGTGCCAGCAGTAGGCGGGATGAGCAGTTCTTC. Protein: CASSRRDEQFF.

V and J are TRBV10-3 and TRBJ1-3; TRBD1 matches 8 bases. Germline CDR1 reads ENHRY; CDR2 reads SYGVKD. Trimming took 6 bases from V and 7 from J; bases not matched to a gene: 11. CDR3 length: 15 amino acids. The CDR3 protein is CAIRRWTGTGNTIYF. DNA for the CDR3: TGTGCCATCAGGAGATGGACAGGGACGGGGAACACCATATATTTT.

This clone occurred a few times. The chain uses TRBV12-3 or TRBV12-4 and TRBJ2-1, with 11 nucleotides matching TRBD2. CDR3 size: 12 residues. V gave up 5 bases and J gave up 13 bases; unmatched junction bases: 4. The CDR3 region is CASSVSGRAQFF. The CDR3 DNA follows: TGTGCCAGCAGTGTTAGCGGGAGGGCCCAGTTCTTC.

This chain joins TRBV11-2 and TRBJ2-5; D not certain. Trimming stripped 2 bases from V and 5 bases from J, with 6 bases between. The CDR3 has 12 amino acids. Germline lookup yields CDR1 SGHAT and CDR2 FQNNGV. Written as DNA, the CDR3 is TGTGCCAGCAGCTTATCCCCGGAGACCCAGTACTTC. This encodes CASSLSPETQYF. Combining the CDR3 with reference TRBV11-2 and TRBJ2-5 gives the whole variable domain EAGVAQSPRYKIIEKRQSVAFWCNPISGHATLYWYQQILGQGPKLLIQFQNNGVVDDSQLPKDRFSAERLKGVDSTLKIQPAKLEDSAVYLCASSLSPETQYFGPGTRLLVL.

The rearrangement uses TRBV5-5 and TRBJ2-5; the match to TRBD2 covers 13 bases. Trimming cost V 4 bases and J 7 bases; bases outside gene matches: 4. CDR3 size: 14 residues. CDR1 and CDR2 (germline): SGHKS, YYEKEE (reference sequence). CDR3 DNA: TGTGCCAGCAGCAGCGGACTAGCGGGAGTGACCCAGTACTTC. Protein sequence: CASSSGLAGVTQYF.